The rows below give T cell receptor beta chains drawn from one sample of a study of T cell responses to AZD1222 COVID-19 vaccine. TCRdb's table, derived via immunoSEQ multiplex PCR, lists solely in-frame clones and lacks some. The table shows over 100,000 clones, with roughly 93% occurring only once. Sequenced here: peripheral blood, sampled on day 0 of AZD1222 vaccination. These receptors were collected from an adult in good health. The CDR3 runs from the conserved cysteine through the conserved F or W. The order of the fields is J gene, V gene, CDR3 protein.

TRBJ2-7 | TRBV27 | CASGTLGLAGSYEQYF
TRBJ2-1 | TRBV7-2 | CASSFDGGMANEQFF
TRBJ2-7 | TRBV11-2 | CASSLGRGTYEQYF
TRBJ2-7 | TRBV5-1 | CASSLGSPGQGGSEQYF
TRBJ1-2 | TRBV5-4 | CASSSTGVYNYGYTF
TRBJ2-7 | TRBV28 | CASSRTFTYEQYF
TRBJ2-6 | TRBV5-1 | CASSLGGALSGANVLTF
TRBJ1-3 | TRBV12-3/TRBV12-4 | CASSSAGRNTIYF
TRBJ1-1 | TRBV30 | CAWSVDREAFF
TRBJ1-6 | TRBV28 | CASWGQPSNSPLHF